Below, 14 T cell receptor beta chains from the same sample are listed, as sequenced in a study of Ad26.COV2.S vaccination and SARS-CoV-2 variants. Treatment here: roughly 20 received Ad26.COV2.S at low or high dose, single or two shots; 5 received placebo; per-sample allocation not given. Sampling happened 63 days after the first vaccine or placebo injection. Repertoires were generated with immunoSEQ multiplex PCR, while TCRdb's copy carries only in-frame clones and drops some. In the table there are about 350,000 clones, about 85% of which are singletons. Material: peripheral blood, obtained in a trial of Ad26.COV2.S vaccine versus placebo. Receptors were obtained from a person aged 18-60 years who received the Ad26.COV2.S COVID-19 vaccine or a placebo.

This rearrangement joins TRBV7-9 to TRBJ2-7; 9 bases map to TRBD1. The CDR3 runs 14 residues. Germline CDR1 reads SEHNR; CDR2 reads FQNEAQ (reference sequence). The V segment lost 1 base and the J segment 5 bases; nucleotides outside the gene matches: 3. CDR3 amino acids: CASSLVTGGHEQYF. As DNA, the CDR3 is TGTGCCAGCAGCTTAGTAACAGGGGGCCACGAGCAGTACTTC.

The chain employs TRBV15 and TRBJ2-3, with D perhaps TRBD1 (6 bases). The CDR3 is 15 residues long. Germline loops: CDR1 LNHNV, CDR2 YYDKDF (reference sequence). V shed 7 bases and J shed 0 bases, with 14 bases lying between them. CDR3 nucleotides: TGTGCCACCACCCCAGGGACACGGAGCACAGATACGCAGTATTTT. Protein product: CATTPGTRSTDTQYF.

This sequence joins TRBV2 and TRBJ1-2, with D uncertain. Between the trimmed V and J ends, which lost 6 bases and 4 bases, there was a span of 12 bases. This CDR3 has 13 residues. CDR1 is SNHLY and CDR2 is FYNNEI in the germline V gene. CDR3 sequence reads: CASRSDHSYGYTF. The CDR3 DNA reads TGTGCCAGCAGGTCCGACCACTCCTATGGCTACACCTTC.

This clone was counted ten times or more. This chain uses TRBV6-5 with TRBJ1-1; D remains ambiguous. V shed 5 bases and J shed 7 bases, with 11 bases lying between them. This CDR3 is built from 12 residues. In germline, CDR1 is MNHEY, CDR2 SVGAGI. CDR3 residues: CASSRTYGEAFF. CDR3 nucleotides: TGTGCCAGCAGTCGGACTTACGGTGAAGCTTTCTTT.

In DNA form, the CDR3 reads TGTGCCAGCGCCAGGGAGGTTTTACCCCAGCATTTT. Translating it yields CASAREVLPQHF. This chain connects TRBV12-3 or TRBV12-4 to TRBJ1-5, with D possibly matching TRBD1 (5 bases). The CDR3 totals 12 residues. V was clipped by 8 bases and J by 10 bases, with 15 bases between them.

This clone came up once. The chain combines TRBV4-3 with TRBJ2-5, with TRBD1 matching over 7 bases. V lost 1 base to trimming and J lost 1 base; unmatched junction nucleotides: 3. The CDR3 loop spans 15 amino acids. Germline V gives CDR1 LGHNA, CDR2 YSLEER. CDR3 amino acids: CASSQGDSRQETQYF. The CDR3 DNA follows: TGCGCCAGCAGCCAAGGGGACAGTCGCCAAGAGACCCAGTACTTC.

CDR3 sequence (DNA): TGTGCCAGCAGCCTAGCAGGGTCAAACATTCAGTACTTC. Its protein product is CASSLAGSNIQYF. This chain links TRBV27 with TRBJ2-4; D could derive from TRBD1 or TRBD2 (5 bases each). Trimming removed 6 bases at V and 6 bases at J, with 12 bases between. The CDR3 is made up of 13 amino acids. The germline CDR1 and CDR2 sequences are MNHEY and SMNVEV (reference sequence).

V gene TRBV3-1 (or the pseudogene TRBV3-2) combines with J gene TRBJ2-3; D remains unclear. V was pared by 3 bases and J by 6 bases, with 4 bases between. This CDR3 has 11 amino acids. The germline gives CDR1 LGHDT, CDR2 YNNKEL (reference sequence). The CDR3 sequence: CASSQMDTQYF. CDR3 nucleotide sequence: TGTGCCAGCAGCCAGATGGATACGCAGTATTTT.

This clone was seen only once. The rearrangement links TRBV5-1 to TRBJ2-1, with D perhaps being TRBD1 or TRBD2 (5 bases each). Germline V gene lookup returns CDR1 SGHRS and CDR2 YFSETQ. V was pared by 0 bases and J by 0 bases, with 16 bases between. There are 18 residues in the CDR3. The CDR3 coding sequence is TGCGCCAGCAGCTTGGATCGGGGCTGGGGAAGCTCCTACAATGAGCAGTTCTTC. It translates to CASSLDRGWGSSYNEQFF.

The rearrangement uses TRBV2 and TRBJ1-2, with no clear D. Trimming shortened V by 1 base and J by 4 bases, and 10 bases separated the two germline ends. This CDR3 has 14 residues. The germline V gene encodes CDR1 SNHLY and CDR2 FYNNEI. DNA for the CDR3: TGTGCCAGCAGTGAAGAGGTCGGATTCTATGGCTACACCTTC. It translates to CASSEEVGFYGYTF.

This chain connects TRBV11-3 to TRBJ2-3; 7 nucleotides agree with TRBD1. Germline V lookup: CDR1 SGHNT, CDR2 YENEEA. The CDR3 totals 16 residues. After removal of 3 bases from V and 0 bases from J, the junction contained 6 bases not matched to a gene. CDR3 sequence reads: CASSFSTGPSTDTQYF. The CDR3 region has the DNA TGTGCCAGCAGCTTTTCGACAGGGCCGAGCACAGATACGCAGTATTTT. Drawing the rest from reference TRBV11-3 and TRBJ2-3, the complete variable domain is EAGVVQSPRYKIIEKKQPVAFWCNPISGHNTLYWYLQNLGQGPELLIRYENEEAVDDSQLPKDRFSAERLKGVDSTLKIQPAELGDSAVYLCASSFSTGPSTDTQYFGPGTRLTVL.

The chain joins TRBV5-5 to TRBJ2-1; D gene unclear. Germline V lookup: CDR1 SGHKS, CDR2 YYEKEE (reference sequence). This CDR3 has 15 residues. Trimming left V 3 bases short and J 1 base short, with 11 bases between. CDR3 sequence reads: CASSSRVVSYNEQFF. CDR3 in DNA: TGTGCCAGCAGCTCACGCGTAGTATCCTACAATGAGCAGTTCTTC.

The gene calls are TRBV12-3 or TRBV12-4 and TRBJ1-5; D is unclear. Trimming shortened V by 0 bases and J by 8 bases, and 2 bases separated the two germline ends. This CDR3 has 11 amino acids. CDR3 in amino acids: CASSLAEPQHF. DNA for the CDR3: TGTGCCAGCAGTTTAGCGGAGCCCCAGCATTTT.

The chain joins TRBV7-9 to TRBJ2-5, with D possibly matching TRBD2 (8 bases). Germline-derived CDR1 and CDR2 are SEHNR and FQNEAQ (reference sequence). V lost 5 bases to trimming and J lost 2 bases, with 27 bases between them. The CDR3 extends over 19 amino acids. As DNA, the CDR3 is TGTGCCAGCAGCCCCCCCGGTGTCGGGAGGGCAGGGGGGCAAGAGACCCAGTACTTC. The encoded protein is CASSPPGVGRAGGQETQYF.